The 25 T cell receptor beta chains reported below all come from one sample, sequenced in a study of T cells expressing NK-cell markers. No DNA is given; TCRdb re-called the 5' RACE reads and lists each CDR3 protein once. The repertoire table contains 120,000 to 150,000 distinct CDR3 sequences. The sequenced material came from blood T cells: a sorted CD56 or NKG2C T cell subset, CD4+ or CD8+ T cells, or bulk PBMC T cells (not recorded which). These receptors were obtained from a man between 18 and 29 years old in good health.

The rearrangement uses TRBV20-1 and TRBJ2-1; TCRdb lists TRBD2, though no DNA is available to test this call. In germline, CDR1 is DFQATT, CDR2 SNEGSKA (reference sequence). The CDR3 is 15 residues long. CDR3 amino acids: CSARDPAGGYNEQFF.

This chain links TRBV7-2 with TRBJ2-5; TCRdb's assignment of TRBD2 cannot be checked, as there is no DNA. Germline assignment: CDR1 SGHTA and CDR2 FQGNSA. This CDR3 contains 11 residues. The CDR3: CASALIETQYF.

The chain is built from TRBV19 and TRBJ1-1; the TCRdb call, TRBD1, lacks DNA for checking. The CDR3 extends over 15 amino acids. Germline assignment: CDR1 LNHDA and CDR2 SQIVND (reference sequence). The CDR3 here is CASIYGAGGGTEAFF.

The V gene is TRBV7-9, the J gene TRBJ2-5; the D gene TCRdb calls, TRBD2, cannot be checked with no DNA. The CDR3 totals 13 residues. The germline V gene encodes CDR1 SEHNR and CDR2 FQNEAQ (reference sequence). The CDR3 loop is CASSFGSRETQYF.

The chain's CDR3 is CASSLDLAGHYEQYF. The chain couples TRBV11-2 to TRBJ2-7; TCRdb reports TRBD1, a call that lacks DNA to check it against. The CDR3 spans 15 residues. Germline-derived CDR1 and CDR2 are SGHAT and FQNNGV.

The J gene is TRBJ2-3, the V gene TRBV11-3; TCRdb's D call of TRBD1 is untestable without DNA. Germline V lookup: CDR1 SGHNT, CDR2 YENEEA. CDR3 length equals 14 residues. The CDR3 sequence: CASSSRDRRNTQYF. The full variable domain, in which reference TRBV11-3 and TRBJ2-3 provide the parts outside the CDR3, is EAGVVQSPRYKIIEKKQPVAFWCNPISGHNTLYWYLQNLGQGPELLIRYENEEAVDDSQLPKDRFSAERLKGVDSTLKIQPAELGDSAVYLCASSSRDRRNTQYFGPGTRLTVL.

The chain uses TRBV30 and TRBJ1-2; TCRdb lists TRBD1, though no DNA is available to test this call. The CDR3 runs to 13 residues. Germline CDR1 reads GTSNPN; CDR2 reads SVGIG (reference sequence). CDR3 in amino acids: CAWRTAFNYGYTF.

V usage is TRBV11-2 and J usage is TRBJ2-5; TCRdb calls TRBD2, which cannot be checked without DNA. CDR1 SGHAT and CDR2 FQNNGV come from the germline V gene. The CDR3 consists of 16 residues. CDR3 amino acids: CASSLILAGASETQYF.

V and J are TRBV5-1 and TRBJ2-1; TCRdb outputs TRBD2, but without DNA this stays unchecked. The V gene's germline CDR1 is SGHRS and CDR2 YFSETQ. The CDR3 spans 16 residues. CDR3: CASSALGTSTYNEQFF.

V and J are TRBV28 and TRBJ2-1; as DNA is missing, the TRBD1 call by TCRdb cannot be tested. CDR1 MDHEN and CDR2 SYDVKM come from the germline V gene. The CDR3 is 16 residues long. The CDR3 loop is CASSFVSLSPYNEQFF.

V is TRBV28 and J is TRBJ2-3; TCRdb selects TRBD2, and the lack of DNA leaves this call unchecked. CDR3 length: 16 amino acids. Germline-derived CDR1 and CDR2 are MDHEN and SYDVKM. CDR3 in amino acids: CASSPVAGASTDTQYF.

The chain links TRBV20-1 to TRBJ2-2. Germline assignment: CDR1 DFQATT and CDR2 SNEGSKA (reference sequence). CDR3 length: 15 amino acids. The chain's CDR3 is CSARDSWGNTGELFF.

The rearrangement joins TRBV27 to TRBJ1-2. Germline V gene sequence: CDR1 MNHEY, CDR2 SMNVEV (reference sequence). The CDR3 is made up of 15 amino acids. The CDR3: CASSLHREGNYGYTF.

The V call is TRBV11-2, the J call TRBJ2-7; TCRdb's D call of TRBD2 is untestable without DNA. Germline-derived CDR1 and CDR2 are SGHAT and FQNNGV. There are 17 residues in the CDR3. The CDR3 sequence is CASSLEWVTSGSYEQYF. Together with reference TRBV11-2 and TRBJ2-7, the CDR3 gives the full variable domain: EAGVAQSPRYKIIEKRQSVAFWCNPISGHATLYWYQQILGQGPKLLIQFQNNGVVDDSQLPKDRFSAERLKGVDSTLKIQPAKLEDSAVYLCASSLEWVTSGSYEQYFGPGTRLTVT.

The V gene is TRBV30, the J gene TRBJ2-3. The CDR3 has 15 residues. Germline V lookup: CDR1 GTSNPN, CDR2 SVGIG (reference sequence). CDR3: CAWSHLEVESDTQYF. Full variable domain (remainder filled in from reference TRBV30 and TRBJ2-3): SQTIHQWPATLVQPVGSPLSLECTVEGTSNPNLYWYRQAAGRGLQLLFYSVGIGQISSEVPQNLSASRPQDRQFILSSKKLLLSDSGFYLCAWSHLEVESDTQYFGPGTRLTVL.

The chain recombines TRBV12-3 or TRBV12-4 with TRBJ2-7; without DNA, the TCRdb call of TRBD2 cannot be checked. The CDR3 consists of 16 residues. CDR3 amino acids: CASSPLLAGGAFEQYF.

This chain uses TRBV10-3 with TRBJ2-5; TCRdb returns TRBD2, unconfirmable since there is no DNA. CDR3 length equals 15 residues. Germline V gives CDR1 ENHRY, CDR2 SYGVKD. Here the CDR3 reads CAISESQSPGETQYF.

The rearrangement joins TRBV19 to TRBJ1-1; TCRdb indicates TRBD1, and absent DNA this call remains unverified. Looked up from germline, CDR1 is LNHDA and CDR2 is SQIVND (reference sequence). The CDR3 covers 15 residues. The CDR3 is CASSSLEGGTTEAFF.

V usage is TRBV4-3 and J usage is TRBJ2-2. CDR1 is LGHNA and CDR2 is YSLEER in the germline V gene. The length of the CDR3 is 16 residues. The CDR3 is CASSQDIRQITGELFF.

The V gene is TRBV5-1, the J gene TRBJ2-7; TCRdb indicates TRBD1, and absent DNA this call remains unverified. The CDR3 runs to 17 residues. Germline V gene sequence: CDR1 SGHRS, CDR2 YFSETQ. CDR3 protein: CASSLEVAGTGSYEQYF. Filled out from reference TRBV5-1 and TRBJ2-7, the complete variable domain reads KAGVTQTPRYLIKTRGQQVTLSCSPISGHRSVSWYQQTPGQGLQFLFEYFSETQRNKGNFPGRFSGRQFSNSRSEMNVSTLELGDSALYLCASSLEVAGTGSYEQYFGPGTRLTVT.

This chain uses TRBV6-4 with TRBJ2-2; TCRdb designates TRBD1, a call that cannot be tested without DNA. Germline V gene data show CDR1 as MRHNA and CDR2 as SNTAGT. This CDR3 is built from 16 residues. This CDR3 is CASSELGQGNTGELFF.

The chain has TRBV6-2 or TRBV6-3 and TRBJ2-7. The CDR3 consists of 13 residues. From germline, CDR1 is MNHEY and CDR2 SVGEGT. The CDR3 region is CASSRLPFHEQYF.

The V and J genes are TRBV3-1 and TRBJ2-1; the TCRdb call, TRBD2, lacks DNA for checking. The germline V gene has CDR1 LGHDT and CDR2 YNNKEL (reference sequence). CDR3 length: 15 residues. The CDR3 region is CASSRGLAGGGEQFF.

J is TRBJ2-1 and V is TRBV10-3; with no DNA, the TCRdb D assignment of TRBD2 cannot be verified. Germline V gene data show CDR1 as ENHRY and CDR2 as SYGVKD. The length of the CDR3 is 16 residues. CDR3: CAISESGLAIYNEQFF.

V gene TRBV18 combines with J gene TRBJ1-5. This CDR3 comprises 13 residues. Germline values: CDR1 KGHSH, CDR2 LQKENI. This CDR3 reads CASSPQRYQPQHF.